Listed here is a single T cell receptor beta chain. This clonotype showed up many times. This clone's antigen is unknown. The sample holds no much larger clone one base away, and base qualities are not on file. TCR beta CDR3 regions were amplified from RNA transcripts. The TCR CDR3 was subjected to a first round of RT-PCR using the HTBI primer set and the Qiagen OneStep RT-PCR kit. The libraries were constructed in a second round of multiplex PCR and then size-selected and purified. Sequencing of the libraries was done on an Illumina HiSeq2000 using paired-end 100 bp reads. The original methods were these. SOAPnuke was used to process the raw data, removing reads that contained adapters or uncalled bases, had a mean Phred below 15, or lacked an exact match to the constant primer or identifier. COPE v1.2.5 was used to merge the high-quality paired reads, and each unique nucleotide sequence was defined as a clonotype. Clonotypes were aligned to IMGT TRBV, TRBD and TRBJ reference segments using MiTCR v1.1. Only V-J combinations with frequency above 0.0001, covering about 99% of repertoires, were analysed. The TCS score was defined as the ratio of F50 (clonal expansion) to E x V (chaos), calculated using BLOSUM62-based TCRdist between CDR3 peptides within each V-J. Welch's t-statistics and random forest reduced around 510 V-J features to about 12, which were used in a naive Bayes classifier (R e1071). TCRdb reprocessed the public reads (quality trimming at Q25 with fastp, clone calling with MiXCR) and kept in-frame beta chains. All rows with the same CDR3 protein become a single entry with the most common DNA and genes. TCRdb assigned the V and J calls; the authors' analysis was not used. In this sample the table shows 700,000 or so distinct CDR3 sequences, approximately 15% of which occur a single time. Of the sample, approximately 12% is held by the ten largest clones.

This entry belongs to a study of T cells in Graves' hyperthyroidism and ophthalmopathy (dated by TCRdb to about 2019). Background for the entire study: Peripheral blood samples were taken at initial diagnosis, before any treatment was given. Following sampling, methimazole starting at 30 mg daily was given to hyperthyroidism patients, and high-dose intravenous methylprednisolone was given to ophthalmopathy patients. Prospective prediction of ophthalmopathy was tested in an independent validation cohort consisting of about 20 hyperthyroidism patients and around 16 patients who later progressed to ophthalmopathy. The approximately 90 discovery patients were divided at random into training and test sets in a 7:3 ratio. In addition, the study compared T-cell repertoires in thyroid tissue and in blood from six Graves' hyperthyroidism patients. According to the paper, TCR Vbeta CDR3 sequencing was carried out on around 140 peripheral blood samples, which came from around 43 ophthalmopathy, around 74 hyperthyroidism and roughly 17 progressor patients. To identify distinguishing TCR V-J signatures, a discovery cohort of around 100 patients was used, comprising some 43 with Graves' ophthalmopathy and under 60 with stable Graves' hyperthyroidism.

Ophthalmopathy patients had moderately to severely active disease, with a Clinical Activity Score of 3 or more, a NOSPECS grade of 4 or more, and a disease duration of less than 3 months. Patients with uncontrolled infections, other autoimmune diseases, pregnancy or lactation were excluded. Diagnoses were based on clinical symptoms, serum thyroxine and TRAb, thyroid ultrasound and orbital computed tomography. PBMCs were isolated from 10 ml of fresh peripheral blood by Ficoll-Paque density gradient centrifugation. Trizol reagent was used to extract total RNA, and RNA quality was then checked on an Agilent 2100 Bioanalyzer. From V the trimming removes 2 bases and from J it removes 1 base, while the gene matches leave 5 bases of the junction unaccounted for. The CDR3 contains 17 residues, cysteine and phenylalanine counted. Only CDR3 DNA is held: 51 bases, read in frame from base 1. The germline V gene (reference sequence) yields SEHNR for CDR1 and FQNEAQ for CDR2.

The study at large found these results: Sample size was not statistically predetermined, and investigators were not blinded to group allocation. During validation, the model predicted progression to ophthalmopathy a median of around 6 months ahead of onset, with 70.59% sensitivity and 72% to 85% specificity. Most expanded thyroid clonotypes (frequency above 0.001) were also detected in blood, suggesting blood repertoires may reflect thyroid immune responses. A model built on a 13 V-J signature distinguished ophthalmopathy from stable hyperthyroidism, reaching around 87% sensitivity and under 84% specificity in cross-validation and 80%/75% in testing.

The sequence is built from TRBV7-9 and TRBJ2-2; TRBD1 lines up with 9 middle nucleotides. The source material was blood. The receptor comes from a woman between 45 and 60 years old with Graves' ophthalmopathy. The DNA sequence follows: TGTGCCAGCAGCTTACCGACAGGGGGGATGAACACCGGGGAGCTGTTTTTT. Its coded protein is CASSLPTGGMNTGELFF.